The 27 T cell receptor beta chains reported below all come from one sample, sequenced in a study of blood T cell repertoires in COVID-19. Sequencing used immunoSEQ multiplex PCR; TCRdb keeps in-frame clones, though not all of them. The data contain under 200,000 clones, 83% of them singletons. The sample comprised peripheral blood. The receptors were gathered from an older woman who had recovered from COVID-19.

This clone appeared once. The chain uses TRBV11-3 and TRBJ2-1; D is perhaps TRBD2 (5 bases). The V gene lost 5 bases and the J gene lost 6 bases, with 11 bases spanning the gap. From germline, CDR1 is SGHNT and CDR2 YENEEA. CDR3 size: 13 residues. The CDR3, as DNA: TGTGCCAGCAGCCCCCGGGGAGTCAATGAGCAGTTCTTC. Its protein product is CASSPRGVNEQFF.

V and J are TRBV4-1 and TRBJ1-5, with D hard to call. This CDR3 has 15 amino acids. Germline CDR1 reads MGHRA; CDR2 reads YSYEKL. With 3 bases removed from V and 2 bases from J, the gap between germline ends came to 11 bases. The CDR3 DNA reads as TGCGCCAGCAGCCAGCAGGTTTTGGGCAATCAGCCCCAGCATTTT. Protein: CASSQQVLGNQPQHF.

This clone has just a few counts. The chain carries TRBV18 and TRBJ1-4, with TRBD1 matching 7 bases. Trimming cost V 6 bases and J 5 bases; bases outside gene matches: 9. This CDR3 has 15 residues. Germline assignment: CDR1 KGHSH and CDR2 LQKENI. Here the CDR3 reads CASSLTGTVNEKLFF. CDR3 DNA sequence: TGTGCCAGCTCCCTCACCGGGACAGTCAATGAAAAACTGTTTTTT. The full variable domain, with the rest looked up from reference TRBV18 and TRBJ1-4, is NAGVMQNPRHLVRRRGQEARLRCSPMKGHSHVYWYRQLPEEGLKFMVYLQKENIIDESGMPKERFSAEFPKEGPSILRIQQVVRGDSAAYFCASSLTGTVNEKLFFGSGTQLSVL.

The chain is built from TRBV15 and TRBJ2-5; 8 bases map to TRBD2. In germline, CDR1 is LNHNV, CDR2 YYDKDF (reference sequence). There are 15 residues in the CDR3. Trimming at V came to 0 bases and at J to 3 bases, leaving 3 bases not matched to a gene. Written as DNA, the CDR3 is TGTGCCACCAGCAGAGATGGGACTAGAGAAGAGACCCAGTACTTC. As protein: CATSRDGTREETQYF.

The J gene is TRBJ2-3, the V gene TRBV19; 8 bases agree with TRBD1. Germline V gene data show CDR1 as LNHDA and CDR2 as SQIVND (reference sequence). The V gene end was trimmed by 6 bases and the J gene end by 11 bases; junction bases not matched to a gene: 19. CDR3 size: 16 residues. The CDR3 spells CASRPPGQDSLRGQYF. The DNA of the CDR3 is TGTGCCAGTAGGCCCCCGGGACAGGACTCACTAAGGGGGCAGTATTTT.

The chain couples TRBV11-3 to TRBJ2-7, with D possibly matching TRBD2 (6 bases). Germline CDR1 is SGHNT and CDR2 is YENEEA. The CDR3 is 14 amino acids. Trimming removed 2 bases at V and 5 bases at J, with 13 bases between. The CDR3 here is CASSLYGSGHEQYF. CDR3 bases: TGTGCCAGCAGCTTATACGGGAGCGGCCACGAGCAGTACTTC.

This sequence joins TRBV5-1 and TRBJ2-7, with no clear D. Germline V gene sequence: CDR1 SGHRS, CDR2 YFSETQ. This CDR3 has 11 residues. Trimming removed 0 bases from V and 6 bases from J, with 4 bases in between. CDR3 region: CASSLAGEQYF. The CDR3 nucleotides read TGCGCCAGCAGCTTGGCGGGCGAGCAGTACTTC.

J is TRBJ2-1 and V is TRBV7-8; a weak D match, TRBD1 (5 bases). CDR3 length: 15 amino acids. Germline V CDR1 and CDR2: SGHVS, FQNEAQ. Trimming took 1 base from V and 0 from J, leaving 7 bases between them. CDR3 residues: CASSLEGSSYNEQFF. CDR3 bases: TGTGCCAGCAGCTTAGAGGGGTCCTCCTACAATGAGCAGTTCTTC.

This rearrangement joins TRBV18 to TRBJ1-1; D gene ambiguous. This CDR3 contains 13 residues. The V end was cut by 6 bases, the J end by 4 bases, with 12 bases between. Germline CDR1 KGHSH, CDR2 LQKENI. CDR3 sequence: CASSLNPGTEAFF. The CDR3 coding sequence is TGTGCCAGCTCCCTAAACCCAGGCACTGAAGCTTTCTTT.

The chain is built from TRBV13 and TRBJ2-3; 8 bases are shared with TRBD2. J lost 0 bases, V lost 4 bases, and 12 bases had no gene match. The V gene's germline CDR1 is PRHDT and CDR2 FYEKMQ (reference sequence). The CDR3 runs 18 residues. The CDR3 region has the DNA TGTGCCAGCAGCTCCCGATCCACTAGCGGCCCTAGCACAGATACGCAGTATTTT. This codes for CASSSRSTSGPSTDTQYF.

The chain couples TRBV5-8 to TRBJ2-3, with 7 bases lining up with TRBD1. V lost 1 base to trimming and J lost 6 bases; unmatched junction nucleotides: 5. Germline CDR1 is SGHTS and CDR2 is YDEGEE. This CDR3 has 14 amino acids. CDR3 coding DNA: TGTGCCAGCAGCTTGTGGCAGGGGGTGGATACGCAGTATTTT. This translates into CASSLWQGVDTQYF. The whole variable domain, filled in from reference TRBV5-8 and TRBJ2-3, reads EAGVTQSPTHLIKTRGQQATLRCSPISGHTSVYWYQQALGLGLQFLLWYDEGEERNRGNFPPRFSGRQFPNYSSELNVNALELEDSALYLCASSLWQGVDTQYFGPGTRLTVL.

The chain recombines TRBV9 with TRBJ2-7; the match to TRBD2 covers 8 bases. CDR1 SGDLS and CDR2 YYNGEE come from the germline V gene. V trimming: 3 bases; J trimming: 7 bases; junction bases outside the gene matches: 9. The length of the CDR3 is 14 residues. The CDR3 nucleotides read TGTGCCAGCAGCGAGAGCGGGAGCCCCAGGGAGCAGTACTTC. Translation gives CASSESGSPREQYF.

The V call is TRBV4-1, the J call TRBJ2-1; TRBD2 is a possible D gene (6 bases). The CDR3 runs to 15 residues. The germline V gene encodes CDR1 MGHRA and CDR2 YSYEKL. With 1 base removed from V and 7 bases from J, the gap between germline ends came to 14 bases. The CDR3 sequence is CASSQGSAGWNEQFF. CDR3 bases: TGCGCCAGCAGCCAAGGGTCAGCGGGTTGGAATGAGCAGTTCTTC.

J is TRBJ2-3 and V is TRBV7-2; 9 nucleotides match TRBD2. CDR3 length: 15 amino acids. CDR1 and CDR2 (germline): SGHTA, FQGNSA. The V and J ends lost 5 bases and 6 bases, in that order; junction bases with no gene match: 9. DNA for the CDR3: TGTGCCAGCAGCCCCTCTAGCGGGGAGGGGGATACGCAGTATTTT. It translates to CASSPSSGEGDTQYF.

The chain couples TRBV4-1 to TRBJ1-2; D call uncertain. The V end lost 4 bases, the J end lost 0 bases, and 12 bases lay between the germline ends. The CDR3 spans 15 residues. CDR1 and CDR2 from the germline V gene are MGHRA and YSYEKL. CDR3 in amino acids: CASSRGGSANYGYTF. DNA of the CDR3: TGCGCCAGCAGCCGAGGCGGGAGCGCTAACTATGGCTACACCTTC.

The chain has TRBV7-8 and TRBJ1-1, with unresolved D. V lost 1 base to trimming and J lost 2 bases, with 11 bases between them. Germline V gene sequence: CDR1 SGHVS, CDR2 FQNEAQ. This CDR3 is 15 amino acids long. The CDR3 nucleotides are TGTGCCAGCAGCTTAGGGTGGGCAGCTAACACTGAAGCTTTCTTT. Translation: CASSLGWAANTEAFF.

This chain joins TRBV7-2 and TRBJ2-5, with a weak D call TRBD2 (7 bases). Germline CDR1 SGHTA, CDR2 FQGNSA. V was shortened by 8 bases and J by 3 bases, with 13 bases between the two germline ends. The CDR3 runs to 13 residues. CDR3 sequence: CASGGGQKETQYF. In DNA form, the CDR3 reads TGTGCCAGCGGGGGGGGGCAGAAAGAGACCCAGTACTTC.

The DNA of the CDR3 is TGTGCCAGCTCACCGACAGGGGGGGGTACGCAGTATTTT. It specifies CASSPTGGGTQYF. This sequence joins TRBV18 and TRBJ2-3, with 9 bases that match TRBD1. The trim removed 3 bases at V and 8 bases at J, leaving 3 bases unmatched. The CDR3 is 13 amino acids. The germline gives CDR1 KGHSH, CDR2 LQKENI.

The rearrangement joins TRBV6-5 to TRBJ1-1, with D perhaps matching TRBD1 (5 bases). This CDR3 region has 13 residues. With 6 bases removed from V and 1 base from J, the gap between germline ends came to 9 bases. Germline CDR1 MNHEY, CDR2 SVGAGI. CDR3 DNA: TGTGCCAGCAGCCCCAGGGAGAACACTGAAGCTTTCTTT. Translated: CASSPRENTEAFF.

The rearrangement joins TRBV7-8 to TRBJ2-7, with TRBD1 as a possible D gene (6 bases). V was trimmed by 5 bases and J by 4 bases, leaving 21 bases between them. CDR1 is SGHVS and CDR2 is FQNEAQ in the germline V gene. CDR3 length: 16 residues. The CDR3 sequence is CASSRVGDTDLYEQYF. DNA for the CDR3: TGTGCCAGCAGCCGAGTCGGGGACACCGACTTATACGAGCAGTACTTC.

This clone appeared many times. The gene calls are TRBV9 and TRBJ1-3; no definite D call. CDR1 and CDR2 from the germline V gene are SGDLS and YYNGEE. Deletions cut 2 bases from V and 6 bases from J, with 18 bases between. The CDR3 runs 16 residues. CDR3 sequence: CASSVSPSTFANTIYF. The CDR3 DNA follows: TGTGCCAGCAGCGTTTCCCCTTCGACATTCGCAAACACCATATATTTT.

In DNA, the CDR3 is TGTGCCAGCAGCTCTCAGGGCACTGAAGCTTTCTTT. Amino acid sequence: CASSSQGTEAFF. V is TRBV11-1 and J is TRBJ1-1, with D maybe TRBD1 (5 bases). This CDR3 is built from 12 residues. Per germline, CDR1 SGHAT and CDR2 FQDESV (reference sequence). The ends were cut back, 4 bases at V and 4 bases at J, with 7 bases in the middle.

In this sample, this clone turned up a few times. The chain has TRBV27 and TRBJ1-3; the D is unclear. The germline CDR1 and CDR2 sequences are MNHEY and SMNVEV (reference sequence). V gave up 5 bases and J gave up 4 bases, with 9 bases separating them. This CDR3 is built from 13 residues. The CDR3 sequence: CASSLWAGNTIYF. CDR3 DNA: TGTGCCAGCAGTCTCTGGGCAGGAAACACCATATATTTT.

The chain links TRBV30 to TRBJ1-6, with D hard to call. Germline CDR1 reads GTSNPN; CDR2 reads SVGIG (reference sequence). The V end lost 5 bases, the J end lost 9 bases, and 8 bases lay between the germline ends. This CDR3 contains 11 residues. CDR3 residues: CAWDRGSPLHF. The CDR3 DNA is TGTGCCTGGGACCGGGGTTCACCCCTCCACTTT.

CDR3 region: CASSLRNEQFF. In DNA form, the CDR3 reads TGTGCCAGCAGTTTACGGAATGAGCAGTTCTTC. This chain joins TRBV28 and TRBJ2-1; D remains unclear. Germline CDR1 is MDHEN and CDR2 is SYDVKM. The CDR3 loop spans 11 amino acids. V lost 2 bases, J lost 7 bases, and 3 bases lay in between.

The chain is built from TRBV5-4 and TRBJ2-3; no definite D call. V shed 0 bases and J shed 0 bases, with 8 bases lying between them. Germline lookup yields CDR1 SGHNT and CDR2 YYREEE (reference sequence). CDR3 length equals 15 residues. This CDR3 reads CASSLVVASTDTQYF. CDR3 bases: TGTGCCAGCAGCTTGGTCGTAGCAAGCACAGATACGCAGTATTTT.

V is TRBV5-1 and J is TRBJ2-7, with D tentatively TRBD1 (6 bases). Deletions cut 4 bases from V and 7 bases from J, with 18 bases between. The length of the CDR3 is 14 residues. CDR1 and CDR2 (germline): SGHRS, YFSETQ. The CDR3 here is CASSPQTGPREQYF. The CDR3 DNA sequence: TGCGCCAGCAGCCCCCAGACAGGCCCTCGGGAGCAGTACTTC.